The rows below give T cell receptor beta chains drawn from one sample of a study of CD8+CD57+ T cells in acquired aplastic anemia. TCRdb re-analysed the reads in MiXCR, keeping a single row per CDR3 protein. The table records around 250,000 distinct CDR3 sequences, roughly 82% of them present only once. The sample consisted of sorted CD4+, CD8+, or CD8+CD57+ T cells (not recorded which) from PBMCs. These receptors all come from a human donor with aplastic anemia. Each CDR3 is given with its conserved first and last residue. Each record gives: CDR3 DNA, CDR3 protein, J gene, V gene, D gene, clone size. A D gene is named only where the DNA matches it firmly. Some rows have no size entry. The others give once, few or many, or a class for an expanded clone.

DNA: TGTGCCAGCAGCCCTCAGTATGAGCAGTTCTTC; CDR3: CASSPQYEQFF; J: TRBJ2-1; V: TRBV7-8; D: NA; size: NA
DNA: TGTGCCAGCGGAGATGCTGGGATCCTTCAGTACTTCTTC; CDR3: CASGDAGILQYFF; J: TRBJ2-1; V: TRBV9; D: NA; size: NA
DNA: TGTGCCAGCGGCGAGTCGTCAACACTCGTGACAGAGATTTATGGCTACACCTTC; CDR3: CASGESSTLVTEIYGYTF; J: TRBJ1-2; V: TRBV9; D: NA; size: NA
DNA: TGTGCCATCAGCTCGGGGACAGGGGTTTACGAGCAGTACTTC; CDR3: CAISSGTGVYEQYF; J: TRBJ2-7; V: TRBV6-2/TRBV6-3; D: TRBD1; size: NA
DNA: TGTGCCAGCAGCAGTGCCCTAGGTAGCGGGAAGACAGATACGCAGTATTTT; CDR3: CASSSALGSGKTDTQYF; J: TRBJ2-3; V: TRBV7-9; D: TRBD2; size: NA
DNA: TGTGCCACCAGCAGAGATGAGGGAAACTACGAGCAGTACTTC; CDR3: CATSRDEGNYEQYF; J: TRBJ2-7; V: TRBV15; D: NA; size: NA
DNA: TGTGCCAGCAGCTTACAAAGATGCGGGGGGCAGCCTGAGCATTTT; CDR3: CASSLQRCGGQPEHF; J: TRBJ1-5; V: TRBV7-9; D: NA; size: NA
DNA: TGTGCCACCAGCAGTGACGACAGCCATCCTAATGAGCAGTTCTTC; CDR3: CATSSDDSHPNEQFF; J: TRBJ2-1; V: TRBV15; D: NA; size: NA
DNA: TGTGCCAGCAGCCTGACAGGGGGCGCCGACGATGTCTTT; CDR3: CASSLTGGADDVF; J: TRBJ1-1; V: TRBV7-2; D: TRBD1; size: NA
DNA: TGTGCCACCAGCCCCACCATCCCTGAAGCTTTCTTT; CDR3: CATSPTIPEAFF; J: TRBJ1-1; V: TRBV7-6; D: NA; size: NA
DNA: TGTGCCAGCAGCTTAGCAAGAGGTCGGGAGACGCAGGATTTT; CDR3: CASSLARGRETQDF; J: TRBJ2-3; V: TRBV7-9; D: NA; size: NA
DNA: TGTGCCAGTAGCAGGAAGGGTAGGGGCAACTATGGCTACACCTTC; CDR3: CASSRKGRGNYGYTF; J: TRBJ1-2; V: TRBV19; D: NA; size: NA
DNA: TGTGCCAGCAGCTTACAAAGAACAGGGGGGAGCGATGAGCAGTTCTTC; CDR3: CASSLQRTGGSDEQFF; J: TRBJ2-1; V: TRBV11-1; D: TRBD1; size: many
DNA: TGTGGCGCCAGCGGCGTAGGGTCAGATACGCAGTATTTT; CDR3: CGASGVGSDTQYF; J: TRBJ2-3; V: TRBV2; D: NA; size: NA
DNA: TGTGCCAGCAGCCCTGGCGGGCCCGGGGAGCTGTTTTTT; CDR3: CASSPGGPGELFF; J: TRBJ2-2; V: TRBV7-9; D: NA; size: NA
DNA: TGTGCCAGCGGTGGGGGGGGGCGCGCGAACACTGAAGCTTTCTTT; CDR3: CASGGGGRANTEAFF; J: TRBJ1-1; V: TRBV2; D: NA; size: once
DNA: TGTGCCAGCAGCGTAGGACCCAAATCTACCCAGCATTTT; CDR3: CASSVGPKSTQHF; J: TRBJ1-5; V: TRBV2; D: NA; size: NA
DNA: TGTGCCAGCAGCCCCGACAGGGGAGTCGACGAGCAGTACTTC; CDR3: CASSPDRGVDEQYF; J: TRBJ2-7; V: TRBV12-3/TRBV12-4; D: TRBD1; size: many
DNA: TGTGCCAGCAGCGAACGGCAGGGGTACCCTGCGAGTTTTTTT; CDR3: CASSERQGYPASFF; J: TRBJ1-1; V: TRBV7-2; D: NA; size: NA
DNA: TGTGCCAGCAGCGGAGAAGGGAACACCGGGGAGCTGTTTTTT; CDR3: CASSGEGNTGELFF; J: TRBJ2-2; V: TRBV9; D: NA; size: few
DNA: TGTGCCAGCAGTGACCTAGGGGGCTCCGGAAACACCATATATTTT; CDR3: CASSDLGGSGNTIYF; J: TRBJ1-3; V: TRBV5-4; D: TRBD1; size: many
DNA: TGTGCCACCAGCACGGATGGACAGGGGACCTACACCTTC; CDR3: CATSTDGQGTYTF; J: TRBJ1-2; V: TRBV15; D: TRBD1; size: NA
DNA: TGTGCCAGCAGCTGGGATCGGACAGGGAACACTGAAGCTTTCTTT; CDR3: CASSWDRTGNTEAFF; J: TRBJ1-1; V: TRBV2; D: TRBD1; size: NA
DNA: TGTGCCAGCGTGGAAGGGGGCACAGGTGCGCTGTTTTTT; CDR3: CASVEGGTGALFF; J: TRBJ2-2; V: TRBV2; D: TRBD1; size: NA
DNA: TGCGCCAGCAGCGATTACGGCATCAACACGCAGTTCTTC; CDR3: CASSDYGINTQFF; J: TRBJ2-1; V: TRBV5-1; D: NA; size: NA
DNA: TGTGCCAGCAGCTTCGTGGGGGGTAACGATAAGCAGTACTTC; CDR3: CASSFVGGNDKQYF; J: TRBJ2-7; V: TRBV7-8; D: NA; size: NA
DNA: TGTGCCAGCAGCTTTACTAGCGCAATGGACAGTTATTCGTTT; CDR3: CASSFTSAMDSYSF; J: TRBJ2-3; V: TRBV7-9; D: NA; size: NA
DNA: TGTGCCAGCAGGACACCGGGGGGACTCAACACTGAAGCTTTCTTT; CDR3: CASRTPGGLNTEAFF; J: TRBJ1-1; V: TRBV6-4; D: NA; size: NA
DNA: TGTGCCAGCAGAACAGGGGGCGCGTTGCTTGGCTACACCTTC; CDR3: CASRTGGALLGYTF; J: TRBJ1-2; V: TRBV6-4; D: TRBD1; size: NA
DNA: TGCAGTGCTAGAGACTGGCTAGCTTACGAGCAGTACTTC; CDR3: CSARDWLAYEQYF; J: TRBJ2-7; V: TRBV20-1; D: NA; size: NA
DNA: TGTGCCAGCAGCTTCGGCGGGAGACCAGACGAGCAGTACTTC; CDR3: CASSFGGRPDEQYF; J: TRBJ2-7; V: TRBV7-8; D: TRBD2; size: once
DNA: TGCAGTGCCCAACCTTCTAGCGGACCTTACAATGAGCAGTTCTTC; CDR3: CSAQPSSGPYNEQFF; J: TRBJ2-1; V: TRBV20-1; D: TRBD2; size: NA
DNA: TGTGCCAGTGGGGGACAGTACGTCTATGGCTACACCTTC; CDR3: CASGGQYVYGYTF; J: TRBJ1-2; V: TRBV19; D: TRBD1; size: NA
DNA: TGCAGTGCTAGAGGTGACACGGCGATAGAGACCCAGTACTTC; CDR3: CSARGDTAIETQYF; J: TRBJ2-5; V: TRBV20-1; D: NA; size: NA